The 32 T cell receptor beta chains in this list originate from one sample, sequenced in a study of OX40 agonist ivuxolimab in advanced cancers. Sequencing was performed with immunoSEQ multiplex PCR; in TCRdb, only in-frame clones are kept and a portion is missing. The sample has approximately 51,000 clones; about 80% are singletons. Sample: CD4+ or CD8+ T cells sorted from blood, taken in a trial of the OX40 agonist ivuxolimab. The receptors stem from an adult with an advanced solid tumor such as melanoma, head and neck, liver or kidney cancer.

This clone was detected once. V gene TRBV5-4 combines with J gene TRBJ2-1; D uncertain. CDR1 and CDR2 from the germline V gene are SGHNT and YYREEE (reference sequence). V was trimmed by 5 bases and J by 9 bases, leaving 18 bases between them. The CDR3 loop spans 14 amino acids. The CDR3 region is CASRVKGAVVEQFF. CDR3 nucleotides: TGTGCCAGCAGGGTTAAGGGCGCAGTCGTTGAGCAGTTCTTC. The full variable domain, completed using reference TRBV5-4 and TRBJ2-1, is ETGVTQSPTHLIKTRGQQVTLRCSSQSGHNTVSWYQQALGQGPQFIFQYYREEENGRGNFPPRFSGLQFPNYSSELNVNALELDDSALYLCASRVKGAVVEQFFGPGTRLTVL.

The gene calls are TRBV4-2 and TRBJ1-4; maybe TRBD1 (6 bases). Trimming pared 0 bases from V and 8 bases from J, leaving 16 bases between. Per germline, CDR1 LGHNA and CDR2 YNFKEQ. CDR3 size: 16 residues. CDR3 amino acids: CASSQERGAMEEKLFF. CDR3 nucleotides: TGTGCCAGCAGCCAAGAGAGGGGGGCGATGGAAGAAAAACTGTTTTTT.

The count of this clone is one. The chain uses TRBV2 and TRBJ2-1; 8 bases are shared with TRBD2. V was clipped by 9 bases and J by 8 bases; unmatched bases: 6. Germline V lookup: CDR1 SNHLY, CDR2 FYNNEI. This CDR3 spans 12 amino acids. CDR3 nucleotides: TGTGCCAGTCTTGGACTAGCCGATGAGCAGTTCTTC. The encoded protein is CASLGLADEQFF.

The J gene is TRBJ1-3, the V gene TRBV7-9; possibly TRBD1 for D (5 bases). Per germline, CDR1 SEHNR and CDR2 FQNEAQ (reference sequence). Trimming stripped 4 bases from V and 7 bases from J, with 14 bases between. The CDR3 length is 14 residues. CDR3 nucleotides: TGTGCCAGCAGCTCAGGACACGGGGGGAACACCATATATTTT. Protein: CASSSGHGGNTIYF.

V gene TRBV6-1 combines with J gene TRBJ1-2; D uncertain. V shed 3 bases and J shed 1 base, with 6 bases lying between them. Germline V gene sequence: CDR1 MNHNS, CDR2 SASEGT. CDR3 length: 13 residues. Written as DNA, the CDR3 is TGTGCCAGCAGTGAGCCTCTTAACTATGGCTACACCTTC. This translates into CASSEPLNYGYTF.

CDR3 nucleotides: TGTGCCAGCAGCCAAGCGGGGACCGGGGGAAACTATGGCTACACCTTC. Translation gives CASSQAGTGGNYGYTF. The J gene is TRBJ1-2, the V gene TRBV5-4, with D tentatively TRBD1 (5 bases). Germline CDR1 is SGHNT and CDR2 is YYREEE (reference sequence). There are 16 residues in the CDR3. V lost 4 bases to trimming and J lost 2 bases, with 18 bases between them.

The CDR3 nucleotides read TGCGCCAGCAGCACCGGACAGGGAAGGAATTCACCCCTCCACTTT. Translating it yields CASSTGQGRNSPLHF. The rearrangement links TRBV5-1 to TRBJ1-6; 8 nucleotides match TRBD1. Germline loops: CDR1 SGHRS, CDR2 YFSETQ. The ends lost 4 bases at V and 7 bases at J; junction bases unmatched: 7. This CDR3 region has 15 residues.

CDR3 loop: CASSPAPRDTEAFF. CDR3 sequence (DNA): TGTGCCAGCAGCCCGGCCCCTCGGGACACTGAAGCTTTCTTT. The chain has TRBV7-6 and TRBJ1-1; D gene uncertain. Germline V CDR1 and CDR2: SGHVS, FNYEAQ. Trimming stripped 5 bases from V and 3 bases from J, with 13 bases between. CDR3 length: 14 amino acids. Variable domain in full (rest from reference TRBV7-6 and TRBJ1-1): GAGVSQSPRYKVTKRGQDVALRCDPISGHVSLYWYRQALGQGPEFLTYFNYEAQQDKSGLPNDRFSAERPEGSISTLTIQRTEQRDSAMYRCASSPAPRDTEAFFGQGTRLTVV.

A word on this clone: In the same sample, other DNA sequences code for this CDR3. The rearrangement links TRBV28 to TRBJ1-5; no clear D gene. The CDR3 totals 13 residues. V gave up 5 bases and J gave up 2 bases, with 7 bases separating them. CDR1 is MDHEN, CDR2 SYDVKM, per germline. This chain's CDR3 is CASSIEGNQPQHF. The CDR3 DNA is TGTGCCAGCAGTATCGAGGGCAATCAGCCCCAGCATTTT.

The chain joins TRBV18 to TRBJ2-6, with D hard to call. V was trimmed by 1 base and J by 0 bases, leaving 16 bases between them. Per the germline V gene, CDR1 is KGHSH and CDR2 is LQKENI. The CDR3 contains 19 residues. CDR3 sequence: CASSPLARLTRSGANVLTF. CDR3 nucleotides: TGTGCCAGCTCACCACTCGCCAGGCTAACCCGCTCTGGGGCCAACGTCCTGACTTTC.

V is TRBV7-3 and J is TRBJ1-3; 7 bases map to TRBD1. CDR1 is SGHTA and CDR2 is FQGTGA in the germline V gene. V dropped 5 bases and J dropped 2; count of bases not matched to a gene: 6. The CDR3 runs to 15 residues. CDR3 sequence reads: CASSTRQGPGNTIYF. CDR3 nucleotide sequence: TGTGCCAGCAGCACCCGACAGGGACCTGGAAACACCATATATTTT.

The chain carries TRBV5-1 and TRBJ2-2; D is unresolved. The germline V gene has CDR1 SGHRS and CDR2 YFSETQ. The V end lost 0 bases, the J end lost 4 bases, and 10 bases lay between the germline ends. The CDR3 is made up of 15 amino acids. CDR3 sequence reads: CASSLAGTSTGELFF. The DNA for the CDR3 is TGCGCCAGCAGCTTGGCTGGCACCAGCACCGGGGAGCTGTTTTTT.

The chain couples TRBV9 to TRBJ2-5; D may be TRBD2 (6 bases). The J call may not be correct, given that the DNA end is closer to TRBJ2-7. The CDR3 totals 15 residues. Germline V gene lookup returns CDR1 SGDLS and CDR2 YYNGEE. The CDR3 sequence is CASSARDSGVYEQYF. In nucleotides, the CDR3 is TGTGCCAGCAGCGCACGGGACTCGGGGGTTTACGAGCAGTACTTC.

This clone has more than one count but fewer than ten. V and J are TRBV13 and TRBJ2-1; tentative D call: TRBD1 (6 bases). CDR1 is PRHDT, CDR2 FYEKMQ, per germline (reference sequence). This CDR3 comprises 13 residues. Trimming shortened V by 0 bases and J by 14 bases, and 14 bases separated the two germline ends. The CDR3 bases are TGTGCCAGCAGCTTAGGCTCAAGGGGGTTAGAGTTCTTC. This encodes CASSLGSRGLEFF.

The rearrangement links TRBV5-1 to TRBJ1-1, with TRBD1 matching over 9 bases. Germline V lookup: CDR1 SGHRS, CDR2 YFSETQ. The length of the CDR3 is 15 residues. V was pared by 1 base and J by 4 bases, with 5 bases of the junction left unmatched. CDR3 bases: TGCGCCAGCAGCTTGCGTCAGGGACAGGGCACTGAAGCTTTCTTT. Its translation: CASSLRQGQGTEAFF. Full variable domain (missing parts from reference TRBV5-1 and TRBJ1-1): KAGVTQTPRYLIKTRGQQVTLSCSPISGHRSVSWYQQTPGQGLQFLFEYFSETQRNKGNFPGRFSGRQFSNSRSEMNVSTLELGDSALYLCASSLRQGQGTEAFFGQGTRLTVV.

This clone was counted between two and nine times. This chain uses TRBV5-5 with TRBJ2-7; D may be TRBD2 (6 bases). V lost 6 bases and J lost 2, with 18 bases in between. The CDR3 sequence is 15 residues long. Germline CDR1 and CDR2: SGHKS and YYEKEE (reference sequence). The CDR3 loop reads CASTSAGLIAYEQYF. DNA of the CDR3: TGTGCCAGCACAAGCGCGGGACTGATTGCCTACGAGCAGTACTTC.

The gene calls are TRBV2 and TRBJ2-1; 7 bases match TRBD2. Germline values: CDR1 SNHLY, CDR2 FYNNEI. This CDR3 is built from 12 residues. The J segment lost 6 bases and the V segment lost 9 bases, leaving 5 bases of the junction unmatched. For the CDR3, the DNA is TGTGCCAGAGGGACTACCCGCAATGAGCAGTTCTTC. This gives the protein CARGTTRNEQFF.

V usage is TRBV5-1 and J usage is TRBJ2-5; 7 nucleotides agree with TRBD2. The CDR3 loop spans 16 amino acids. J was trimmed by 2 bases and V by 4 bases; bases with no gene match: 11. Germline CDR1 and CDR2: SGHRS and YFSETQ. CDR3 residues: CASSTASGGPQETQYF. CDR3 sequence (DNA): TGCGCCAGCAGCACAGCTAGCGGAGGCCCTCAAGAGACCCAGTACTTC.

The CDR3 DNA reads as TGTGCCAGCAGCAGCCCCTGGGGGAGTGGGTGGAACATTCAGTACTTC. It is translated as CASSSPWGSGWNIQYF. The J gene is TRBJ2-4, the V gene TRBV7-3; D assignment may be TRBD1 or TRBD2 (5 bases each). Trimming pared 5 bases from V and 7 bases from J, leaving 21 bases between. Germline V CDR1 and CDR2: SGHTA, FQGTGA. CDR3 length: 16 amino acids. Full variable domain (outside the CDR3, taken from reference TRBV7-3 and TRBJ2-4): GAGVSQTPSNKVTEKGKYVELRCDPISGHTALYWYRQSLGQGPEFLIYFQGTGAADDSGLPNDRFFAVRPEGSVSTLKIQRTERGDSAVYLCASSSPWGSGWNIQYFGAGTRLSVL.

The chain links TRBV14 to TRBJ1-2; weak D call: TRBD1 (5 bases). This CDR3 comprises 13 residues. V lost 1 base and J 7 bases, leaving 10 bases between the germline ends. Per the germline V gene, CDR1 is SGHDN and CDR2 is FVKESK. The CDR3 loop is CASSQAPGLGYTF. The DNA of the CDR3 is TGTGCCAGCAGCCAAGCGCCAGGGCTTGGCTACACCTTC. Full variable domain (remainder filled in from reference TRBV14 and TRBJ1-2): EAGVTQFPSHSVIEKGQTVTLRCDPISGHDNLYWYRRVMGKEIKFLLHFVKESKQDESGMPNNRFLAERTGGTYSTLKVQPAELEDSGVYFCASSQAPGLGYTFGSGTRLTVV.

This clone has only one observation. The chain is built from TRBV7-9 and TRBJ2-5, with D perhaps matching TRBD2 (5 bases). CDR1 SEHNR and CDR2 FQNEAQ come from the germline V gene (reference sequence). V shed 10 bases and J shed 0 bases, with 12 bases lying between them. The CDR3 runs to 13 residues. The CDR3 loop reads CAIRRGNQETQYF. The CDR3, as DNA: TGTGCCATTCGCCGGGGTAACCAAGAGACCCAGTACTTC.

V and J are TRBV27 and TRBJ1-5; D gene uncertain. This CDR3 spans 15 amino acids. Trimming left V 8 bases short and J 5 bases short, with 19 bases between. The germline V gene has CDR1 MNHEY and CDR2 SMNVEV (reference sequence). The CDR3 nucleotides read TGTGCCAGCCGGTCGTGGGCAGGTGCCGATCAGCCCCAGCATTTT. Its translation: CASRSWAGADQPQHF.

V gene TRBV11-2 combines with J gene TRBJ2-2; tentatively, D is TRBD2 (5 bases). Germline CDR1 reads SGHAT; CDR2 reads FQNNGV. The CDR3 runs 15 residues. V was clipped by 0 bases and J by 1 base, with 6 bases between them. The CDR3 sequence is CASSLESGNTGELFF. In DNA, the CDR3 is TGTGCCAGCAGCTTAGAGAGCGGGAACACCGGGGAGCTGTTTTTT. Looking up the rest from reference TRBV11-2 and TRBJ2-2 gives the full variable domain: EAGVAQSPRYKIIEKRQSVAFWCNPISGHATLYWYQQILGQGPKLLIQFQNNGVVDDSQLPKDRFSAERLKGVDSTLKIQPAKLEDSAVYLCASSLESGNTGELFFGEGSRLTVL.

This clone has only a few counts. The J gene is TRBJ2-3, the V gene TRBV14, with a weak D call TRBD2 (6 bases). The CDR3 extends over 14 amino acids. Germline V gene lookup returns CDR1 SGHDN and CDR2 FVKESK. Trimming removed 1 base from V and 1 base from J, with 6 bases in between. The CDR3 loop reads CASSQAGGTDTQYF. CDR3 nucleotide sequence: TGTGCCAGCAGCCAAGCGGGAGGCACAGATACGCAGTATTTT.

The genes are TRBV15 and TRBJ2-7, with a possible D match to TRBD2 (6 bases). CDR3 length: 14 residues. Trimming removed 3 bases from V and 0 bases from J, with 9 bases in between. The germline gives CDR1 LNHNV, CDR2 YYDKDF (reference sequence). The CDR3 region is CATSRAGPSYEQYF. The CDR3 DNA is TGTGCCACCAGCAGGGCGGGGCCCTCCTACGAGCAGTACTTC.

The count of this clone is one. The CDR3 protein is CASSSRGYTDTQYF. CDR3 DNA: TGTGCCAGCAGCAGCAGGGGGTACACAGATACGCAGTATTTT. V and J are TRBV7-9 and TRBJ2-3; 7 bases agree with TRBD1. Germline CDR1 reads SEHNR; CDR2 reads FQNEAQ (reference sequence). The CDR3 is 14 residues long. J lost 2 bases, V lost 5 bases, and 4 bases had no gene match.

This chain joins TRBV15 and TRBJ1-5; no firm D call. CDR1 is LNHNV and CDR2 is YYDKDF in the germline V gene (reference sequence). The CDR3 totals 13 residues. V was pared by 8 bases and J by 7 bases, with 15 bases between. The CDR3 nucleotides read TGTGCCACCCTTTCGGGGATGGGCCAGCCCCAGCATTTT. Translating it yields CATLSGMGQPQHF. Full variable domain (rest looked up from reference TRBV15 and TRBJ1-5): DAMVIQNPRYQVTQFGKPVTLSCSQTLNHNVMYWYQQKSSQAPKLLFHYYDKDFNNEADTPDNFQSRRPNTSFCFLDIRSPGLGDTAMYLCATLSGMGQPQHFGDGTRLSIL.

The chain carries TRBV10-3 and TRBJ2-1, with a weak D call TRBD2 (5 bases). This CDR3 region has 16 residues. Germline V gives CDR1 ENHRY, CDR2 SYGVKD. The V and J ends lost 6 bases and 9 bases respectively, with 24 bases between them. CDR3: CAIRPFVRSGSFEQFF. CDR3 coding DNA: TGTGCCATCAGGCCCTTTGTCAGGAGCGGATCTTTTGAGCAGTTCTTC.

The chain employs TRBV28 and TRBJ2-7; TRBD2 might be the D (5 bases). CDR3 length equals 13 residues. The germline CDR1 and CDR2 sequences are MDHEN and SYDVKM. With 7 bases removed from V and 5 bases from J, the gap between germline ends came to 15 bases. CDR3 region: CASKGLGSHEQYF. CDR3 in DNA: TGTGCCAGCAAAGGGTTGGGGAGCCACGAGCAGTACTTC.

This clone was counted between two and nine times. The chain couples TRBV29-1 to TRBJ2-3; 8 nucleotides agree with TRBD1. Trimming took 6 bases from V and 5 from J; bases not matched to a gene: 4. CDR1 is SQVTM, CDR2 ANQGSEA, per germline. The CDR3 is 12 residues long. The CDR3 nucleotides are TGCAGCGTAGGGACAGGTCGAGATACGCAGTATTTT. Translating it yields CSVGTGRDTQYF.

The V and J genes are TRBV25-1 and TRBJ2-5, with D possibly called TRBD1 or TRBD2 (5 bases each). This CDR3 is built from 15 residues. Germline CDR1 reads MGHDK; CDR2 reads SYGVNS. Trimming stripped 0 bases from V and 1 base from J, with 9 bases between. CDR3 in amino acids: CASSEYSGAQETQYF. The CDR3 DNA reads as TGTGCCAGCAGTGAATACTCCGGGGCCCAAGAGACCCAGTACTTC.

The chain recombines TRBV5-1 with TRBJ2-5; D gene ambiguous. The V end lost 4 bases, the J end lost 5 bases, and 15 bases lay between the germline ends. CDR3 length: 14 amino acids. Germline CDR1 and CDR2: SGHRS and YFSETQ. CDR3: CASSKSGPPETQYF. The CDR3 DNA reads as TGCGCCAGCAGCAAATCCGGACCACCTGAGACCCAGTACTTC.